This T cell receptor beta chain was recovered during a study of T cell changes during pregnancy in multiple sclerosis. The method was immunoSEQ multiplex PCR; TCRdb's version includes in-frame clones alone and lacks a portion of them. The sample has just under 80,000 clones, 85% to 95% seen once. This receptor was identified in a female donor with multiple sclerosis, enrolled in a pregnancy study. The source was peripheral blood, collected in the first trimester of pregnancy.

The CDR3 DNA reads as TGCAGCGTTGAAGAACTAGCGGAAAACAATGAGCAGTTCTTC. This sequence encodes CSVEELAENNEQFF. This chain uses TRBV29-1 with TRBJ2-1, with TRBD2 identical over 8 bases. J lost 5 bases, V lost 0 bases, and 3 bases had no gene match. Germline V gene lookup returns CDR1 SQVTM and CDR2 ANQGSEA. The CDR3 consists of 14 residues.